The 11 T cell receptor beta chains below come from one sample, sequenced in a study of cytomegalovirus exposure and HLA in healthy donors. Primers for the PCR totalled 60 Vbeta and 13 Jbeta. Measured with immunoSEQ multiplex PCR; TCRdb has only the in-frame clones, and not every one. The sample comprises fewer than 250,000 clones, around 83% of which are singletons, and about 1.4% rests with the top ten. Sequenced: PBMCs. These receptors were collected from a girl aged 5-17 years in good health and CMV-seronegative.

The chain recombines TRBV10-2 with TRBJ2-3; D might be TRBD2 (5 bases). V lost 1 base, J lost 0 bases, and 11 bases lay in between. The CDR3 is made up of 16 amino acids. Germline lookup yields CDR1 WSHSY and CDR2 SAAADI. The CDR3: CASSEFDGKSTDTQYF. The CDR3 coding sequence is TGCGCCAGCAGTGAGTTCGACGGGAAAAGCACAGATACGCAGTATTTT.

This rearrangement joins TRBV28 to TRBJ1-4; D ambiguous. Germline loops: CDR1 MDHEN, CDR2 SYDVKM. V lost 7 bases, J lost 8 bases, and 17 bases lay in between. This CDR3 comprises 14 residues. The CDR3: CASIREARREKLFF. The CDR3 bases are TGTGCCAGCATTCGGGAAGCCCGGAGGGAAAAACTGTTTTTT.

The chain couples TRBV28 to TRBJ1-3, with TRBD1 identical over 7 bases. Germline-derived CDR1 and CDR2 are MDHEN and SYDVKM. There are 18 residues in the CDR3. J was trimmed by 8 bases and V by 7 bases; bases with no gene match: 23. CDR3 residues: CASTPGQPGRLSRHTIYF. CDR3 DNA: TGTGCCAGCACCCCGGGACAGCCGGGTAGATTGTCACGTCACACCATATATTTT.

The V and J genes are TRBV28 and TRBJ1-5, with 10 bases fitting TRBD1. J lost 3 bases, V lost 6 bases, and 8 bases had no gene match. The CDR3 extends over 16 amino acids. Germline CDR1 is MDHEN and CDR2 is SYDVKM. CDR3 DNA: TGTGCCAGCAGGCGGCGGGACAGGGGAAACAATCAGCCCCAGCATTTT. Translated: CASRRRDRGNNQPQHF.

The chain recombines TRBV2 with TRBJ1-2, with TRBD1 matching 9 bases. The trim removed 6 bases at V and 7 bases at J, leaving 9 bases unmatched. This CDR3 contains 14 residues. The germline gives CDR1 SNHLY, CDR2 FYNNEI. The CDR3 nucleotides read TGTGCCAGCAGGCCGGGACAGGGATTTTCTGGCTACACCTTC. Protein product: CASRPGQGFSGYTF.

This sequence joins TRBV14 and TRBJ2-1; TRBD2 matches 10 bases. The CDR3 extends over 16 amino acids. The germline CDR1 and CDR2 sequences are SGHDN and FVKESK. The V segment lost 4 bases and the J segment 4 bases; nucleotides outside the gene matches: 7. CDR3 in amino acids: CASSRTRTSGYNEQFF. The CDR3 nucleotides read TGTGCCAGCAGCCGAACAAGGACTAGCGGTTACAATGAGCAGTTCTTC.

J is TRBJ1-3 and V is TRBV10-3; D uncertain. CDR1 and CDR2 from the germline V gene are ENHRY and SYGVKD. V shed 6 bases and J shed 0 bases, with 6 bases lying between them. CDR3 length: 13 amino acids. The CDR3 here is CAISNPSGNTIYF. In DNA, the CDR3 is TGTGCCATCAGCAATCCCTCTGGAAACACCATATATTTT.

The genes are TRBV5-4 and TRBJ2-7; TRBD1 agrees at 10 bases. Germline V gene lookup returns CDR1 SGHNT and CDR2 YYREEE (reference sequence). The CDR3 totals 19 residues. The junction had 17 bases not matched to a gene; V was cut back by 3 bases and J by 2 bases. DNA for the CDR3: TGTGCCAGCAGCTCAATTCCGGGACAGGGGATTTACGAGCCCTACGAGCAGTACTTC. The encoded protein is CASSSIPGQGIYEPYEQYF.

The chain combines TRBV28 with TRBJ2-7, with 7 nucleotides matching TRBD1. Germline CDR1 is MDHEN and CDR2 is SYDVKM. This CDR3 contains 14 residues. J lost 3 bases, V lost 5 bases, and 7 bases had no gene match. This chain's CDR3 is CASSPTGSRYEQYF. The CDR3 DNA reads as TGTGCCAGCAGTCCGACAGGGTCCCGCTACGAGCAGTACTTC.

This rearrangement joins TRBV14 to TRBJ2-1; 9 nucleotides line up with TRBD2. CDR3 length equals 15 residues. V was clipped by 2 bases and J by 7 bases; unmatched bases: 6. Germline V gives CDR1 SGHDN, CDR2 FVKESK. This CDR3 is CASSQIAGVSNEQFF. CDR3 nucleotides: TGTGCCAGCAGCCAAATAGCGGGGGTATCGAATGAGCAGTTCTTC.

Details on this clone: An end of the junction differs from the germline gene, which may be a read error. Additional DNA sequences in this sample encode the identical CDR3. The chain couples TRBV6-6 to TRBJ1-1; TRBD1 agrees at 8 bases. The CDR3 loop spans 12 amino acids. Germline V gene data show CDR1 as MNHNY and CDR2 as SVGAGI (reference sequence). The CDR3 sequence: CASSLHRGEAFF. In DNA, the CDR3 is TGCGCCAGCAGCCTCCACAGGGGGGAAGCTTTCTTT.